The 22 T cell receptor beta chains reported below all come from one sample, sequenced in a study of cytomegalovirus exposure and HLA in healthy donors. PCR primers comprised 60 Vbeta and 13 Jbeta primers. Clones were read by immunoSEQ multiplex PCR, and TCRdb kept only the in-frame ones, dropping some. The repertoire includes 90,000 to 110,000 clones, 60% to 85% of them detected once, and 8.5% to 10% sits in the top ten. The specimen was PBMCs. The origin of the receptors is a woman aged 40 to 49 in good health and CMV-seropositive.

This chain joins TRBV14 and TRBJ2-1; D is possibly TRBD1 (6 bases). The CDR3 is 18 amino acids. V shed 4 bases and J shed 0 bases, with 19 bases lying between them. Per germline, CDR1 SGHDN and CDR2 FVKESK. The CDR3 bases are TGTGCCAGCAGCCTTAGACCCACAGGGTGGTACTCCTACAATGAGCAGTTCTTC. Its protein product is CASSLRPTGWYSYNEQFF. The full variable domain, in which reference TRBV14 and TRBJ2-1 provide the parts outside the CDR3, is EAGVTQFPSHSVIEKGQTVTLRCDPISGHDNLYWYRRVMGKEIKFLLHFVKESKQDESGMPNNRFLAERTGGTYSTLKVQPAELEDSGVYFCASSLRPTGWYSYNEQFFGPGTRLTVL.

The gene calls are TRBV5-1 and TRBJ2-2; D is possibly TRBD2 (6 bases). The V and J ends lost 0 bases and 6 bases respectively, with 15 bases between them. Germline CDR1 and CDR2: SGHRS and YFSETQ. The CDR3 runs 16 residues. Here the CDR3 reads CASSLVGGYRSGELFF. The CDR3 DNA reads TGCGCCAGCAGCTTGGTTGGAGGGTACCGTTCCGGGGAGCTGTTTTTT.

V and J are TRBV27 and TRBJ2-5, with 7 bases lining up with TRBD2. The CDR3 extends over 15 amino acids. The germline V gene encodes CDR1 MNHEY and CDR2 SMNVEV (reference sequence). V lost 6 bases to trimming and J lost 2 bases; unmatched junction nucleotides: 9. CDR3 nucleotides: TGTGCCAGCAGCAGAGCCCTAGCGGTACAAGAGACCCAGTACTTC. The encoded protein is CASSRALAVQETQYF.

This clone is a singleton in its sample. The chain carries TRBV6-5 and TRBJ2-1; 11 nucleotides match TRBD2. V dropped 6 bases and J dropped 4; count of bases not matched to a gene: 2. The CDR3 is 14 amino acids. Per the germline V gene, CDR1 is MNHEY and CDR2 is SVGAGI. DNA for the CDR3: TGTGCCAGCAGGACTAGCGGGAAGTACAATGAGCAGTTCTTC. Its protein is CASRTSGKYNEQFF.

Notes on this clone: The CDR3 end shows no conserved phenylalanine or tryptophan, and so a read error is likely. The V gene is TRBV18, the J gene TRBJ2-7; maybe TRBD2 (8 bases). CDR3 length equals 14 residues. The V gene lost 1 base and the J gene lost 7 bases, with 14 bases spanning the gap. From germline, CDR1 is KGHSH and CDR2 LQKENI. In DNA form, the CDR3 reads TGTGCCAGCTCACCACTGGGACAGCGGGAGGAGCAGTACCTC. It codes for CASSPLGQREEQYL.

This clone appeared a single time. V is TRBV28 and J is TRBJ1-2, with 9 bases matching TRBD1. The CDR3 length is 16 residues. Germline trimming cut 0 bases from V and 8 bases from J; bases unmatched to any gene: 10. CDR1 is MDHEN, CDR2 SYDVKM, per germline. The CDR3 nucleotides are TGTGCCAGCAGTTTATGGGCCGGGACAGGGCGTGAGGGCTACACCTTC. It is translated as CASSLWAGTGREGYTF.

The chain joins TRBV12-5 to TRBJ2-5, with 11 positions matching TRBD2. Losses at the gene ends were 6 bases for V and 1 base for J; bases not matched to a gene: 4. This CDR3 contains 15 residues. Germline V gene sequence: CDR1 LGHNT, CDR2 FRNRAP. In nucleotides, the CDR3 is TGTGCTAGTGGGGGGACTAGCGGACCCCAAGAGACCCAGTACTTC. Translated: CASGGTSGPQETQYF.

The rearrangement joins TRBV13 to TRBJ1-1; D ambiguous. There are 13 residues in the CDR3. The germline gives CDR1 PRHDT, CDR2 FYEKMQ (reference sequence). The V end lost 6 bases, the J end lost 3 bases, and 11 bases lay between the germline ends. CDR3 nucleotides: TGTGCCAGCAGAGAGACAAGCTACACTGAAGCTTTCTTT. Translating gives CASRETSYTEAFF.

A single count supports this clone. The genes are TRBV4-3 and TRBJ1-2; 9 nucleotides align to TRBD1. The CDR3 loop spans 17 amino acids. Germline CDR1 and CDR2: LGHNA and YSLEER. The V gene end was trimmed by 4 bases and the J gene end by 1 base; junction bases not matched to a gene: 10. The CDR3 loop is CASSPTRTGAGNYGYTF. CDR3 nucleotides: TGCGCCAGCAGCCCCACAAGGACAGGGGCCGGTAACTATGGCTACACCTTC.

The CDR3 sequence is CASSDSVRATYNEQFF. Here the CDR3 DNA reads TGTGCCAGCAGTGACTCCGTGAGGGCCACATACAATGAGCAGTTCTTC. The chain has TRBV6-4 and TRBJ2-1; possibly TRBD2 for D (5 bases). Germline loops: CDR1 MRHNA, CDR2 SNTAGT. V lost 0 bases to trimming and J lost 4 bases, with 13 bases between them. This CDR3 is built from 16 residues.

The chain combines TRBV12-1 with TRBJ2-1; the table's D call, TRBD2, was not checked against the DNA. TRBV12-1 is deemed a pseudogene. There are 18 residues in the CDR3. The CDR3 region has the DNA TGTGCCAGCATCGGGGCTAGCGGGAGTAGCAGGGACAATGATGAGCAGTTCTTC. It is translated as CASIGASGSSRDNDEQFF.

CDR3 DNA sequence: TGTGCCAGCAGCTTAGCCGAGAGCTCCTACAATGAGCAGTTCTTC. It codes for CASSLAESSYNEQFF. V usage is TRBV7-6 and J usage is TRBJ2-1; no reliable D call. Germline CDR1 and CDR2: SGHVS and FNYEAQ. Trimming left V 0 bases short and J 0 bases short, with 6 bases between. There are 15 residues in the CDR3.

V and J are TRBV27 and TRBJ1-1, with TRBD1 matching 10 bases. Germline assignment: CDR1 MNHEY and CDR2 SMNVEV (reference sequence). The CDR3 consists of 15 residues. The junction had 3 bases not matched to a gene; V was cut back by 2 bases and J by 3 bases. The CDR3 coding sequence is TGTGCCAGCAGTTTACAGGGACAGGGGTACACTGAAGCTTTCTTT. Protein sequence: CASSLQGQGYTEAFF.

The chain employs TRBV6-4 and TRBJ1-5; maybe TRBD1 (6 bases). Germline CDR1 is MRHNA and CDR2 is SNTAGT. Trimming shortened V by 3 bases and J by 8 bases, and 17 bases separated the two germline ends. The CDR3 consists of 15 residues. The CDR3 here is CASSEWGGAPEPQHF. CDR3 nucleotides: TGTGCCAGCAGTGAATGGGGGGGGGCACCGGAGCCCCAGCATTTT.

This rearrangement joins TRBV7-9 to TRBJ1-1; D remains unclear. This CDR3 contains 12 residues. V lost 1 base to trimming and J lost 7 bases, with 7 bases between them. From germline, CDR1 is SEHNR and CDR2 FQNEAQ (reference sequence). The CDR3 spells CASSLVSLEAFF. As DNA, the CDR3 is TGTGCCAGCAGCTTAGTCTCCCTTGAAGCTTTCTTT.

This chain joins TRBV6-4 and TRBJ1-5; possible D gene TRBD1, 5 bases. This CDR3 comprises 15 residues. Germline CDR1 MRHNA, CDR2 SNTAGT. V gave up 5 bases and J gave up 8 bases, with 19 bases separating them. The CDR3 sequence: CASSKVAGAGEPQHF. CDR3 coding DNA: TGTGCCAGCAGTAAAGTCGCCGGGGCGGGAGAGCCCCAGCATTTT.

This clone was observed a single time. CDR3 sequence reads: CASSLVGQTYEQYF. CDR3 sequence (DNA): TGTGCCAGCAGCTTAGTTGGACAAACCTACGAGCAGTACTTC. The rearrangement uses TRBV11-1 and TRBJ2-7; TRBD1 might be the D (5 bases). Germline lookup yields CDR1 SGHAT and CDR2 FQDESV (reference sequence). Between the trimmed V and J ends, which lost 1 base and 2 bases, there was a span of 9 bases. This CDR3 spans 14 amino acids. Based on the CDR3 plus reference TRBV11-1 and TRBJ2-7, the full variable domain is EAEVAQSPRYKITEKSQAVAFWCDPISGHATLYWYRQILGQGPELLVQFQDESVVDDSQLPKDRFSAERLKGVDSTLKIQPAELGDSAMYLCASSLVGQTYEQYFGPGTRLTVT.

The rearrangement joins TRBV28 to TRBJ2-7; 8 bases line up with TRBD1. From germline, CDR1 is MDHEN and CDR2 SYDVKM. The V and J ends lost 6 bases and 3 bases, in that order; junction bases with no gene match: 7. The CDR3 is 14 residues long. The CDR3 protein is CASSAGGWGYEQYF. CDR3 nucleotide sequence: TGTGCCAGCAGCGCAGGGGGCTGGGGCTACGAGCAGTACTTC. The whole variable domain, remainder taken from reference TRBV28 and TRBJ2-7, is DVKVTQSSRYLVKRTGEKVFLECVQDMDHENMFWYRQDPGLGLRLIYFSYDVKMKEKGDIPEGYSVSREKKERFSLILESASTNQTSMYLCASSAGGWGYEQYFGPGTRLTVT.

The chain uses TRBV28 and TRBJ2-7, with a tentative D call TRBD1 (7 bases). The V gene's germline CDR1 is MDHEN and CDR2 SYDVKM. The CDR3 covers 14 residues. V was pared by 8 bases and J by 3 bases, with 17 bases between. Here the CDR3 reads CASLPRDRFYEQYF. The CDR3 DNA sequence: TGTGCCAGCCTTCCGCGGGACAGATTCTACGAGCAGTACTTC.

This clone turned up a few times. The rearrangement uses TRBV7-9 and TRBJ2-7; D perhaps matches TRBD1 (5 bases). Per germline, CDR1 SEHNR and CDR2 FQNEAQ (reference sequence). The CDR3 runs 13 residues. With 3 bases removed from V and 9 bases from J, the gap between germline ends came to 15 bases. For the CDR3, the DNA is TGTGCCAGCAGCTTGGGGCTGGTTGTAGGGCAGTACTTC. It encodes CASSLGLVVGQYF.

The chain uses TRBV10-3 and TRBJ1-2; possibly TRBD1 for D (5 bases). V was cut by 0 bases and J by 4 bases, with 12 bases left in between. Germline CDR1 reads ENHRY; CDR2 reads SYGVKD. This CDR3 contains 15 residues. DNA for the CDR3: TGTGCCATCAGTGAGTCGGTTATTCAGGGCTATGGCTACACCTTC. It translates to CAISESVIQGYGYTF.

J is TRBJ2-5 and V is TRBV11-2; D possibly corresponds to TRBD1 (6 bases). Germline V gives CDR1 SGHAT, CDR2 FQNNGV. This CDR3 is built from 17 residues. V lost 3 bases and J lost 5, with 22 bases in between. The CDR3 spells CASSFLGAGFKQETQYF. The CDR3 nucleotides are TGTGCCAGCAGCTTTCTGGGGGCGGGCTTTAAGCAGGAGACCCAGTACTTC.